The T cell receptor (beta chain) under discussion was sequenced for a study of blood T cell repertoires in COVID-19. Libraries were prepared by immunoSEQ multiplex PCR; TCRdb keeps only in-frame clonotypes and omits some of them. The data show about 360,000 clones, about 87% seen once. Trimming shortened V by 10 bases and J by 2 bases, and 14 bases separated the two germline ends. The CDR3 is 13 amino acids. The sequenced material came from PBMCs or T cells enriched from blood (not recorded which). J is TRBJ2-5 and V is TRBV12-3 or TRBV12-4; D gene ambiguous. The receptor was derived from a man aged 25-45 years who had recovered from COVID-19. The CDR3 spells CATSRHEQETQYF. In DNA form, the CDR3 reads TGTGCCACCTCACGACACGAACAAGAGACCCAGTACTTC.